Presented here are 19 T cell receptor beta chains from one specimen sequenced in a study of OX40 agonist ivuxolimab in advanced cancers. Clones were read by immunoSEQ multiplex PCR, and TCRdb kept only the in-frame ones, dropping some. The sample has around 76,000 clones, roughly 85% seen once; the top ten hold approximately 3%. This specimen consisted of CD4+ or CD8+ T cells sorted from blood, obtained in a trial of the OX40 agonist ivuxolimab. The receptors derive from an adult with an advanced solid tumor such as melanoma, head and neck, liver or kidney cancer.

The J gene is TRBJ1-6, the V gene TRBV18; D gene unclear. Trimming left V 3 bases short and J 6 bases short, with 9 bases between. The germline V gene encodes CDR1 KGHSH and CDR2 LQKENI. CDR3 size: 14 residues. DNA of the CDR3: TGTGCCAGCTCACCTCTTGTTCTTAATTCACCCCTCCACTTT. Translated: CASSPLVLNSPLHF.

The rearrangement joins TRBV28 to TRBJ2-5, with 11 bases lining up with TRBD2. The V gene's germline CDR1 is MDHEN and CDR2 SYDVKM. The CDR3 has 14 residues. V gave up 7 bases and J gave up 2 bases; unmatched junction bases: 3. Written as DNA, the CDR3 is TGTGCCAGCACCATAGCGGGGGGGCAAGAGACCCAGTACTTC. This sequence encodes CASTIAGGQETQYF.

The V call is TRBV5-6, the J call TRBJ1-2, with D perhaps TRBD1 (6 bases). The CDR3 totals 15 residues. In germline, CDR1 is SGHDT, CDR2 YYEEEE. V lost 1 base to trimming and J lost 4 bases, with 14 bases between them. This chain's CDR3 is CASSLLEEGGYGYTF. CDR3 nucleotides: TGTGCCAGCAGCTTGTTAGAGGAAGGGGGCTATGGCTACACCTTC.

This clone was observed a handful of times. The rearrangement uses TRBV5-4 and TRBJ1-5, with 8 bases lining up with TRBD1. Germline-derived CDR1 and CDR2 are SGHNT and YYREEE (reference sequence). The CDR3 runs 14 residues. The V gene end was trimmed by 2 bases and the J gene end by 5 bases; junction bases not matched to a gene: 3. The CDR3 coding sequence is TGTGCCAGCAGCTTCGGGACAGGAGATCAGCCCCAGCATTTT. Its translation is CASSFGTGDQPQHF.

The V call is TRBV28, the J call TRBJ2-7; D uncertain. The V gene lost 5 bases and the J gene lost 3 bases, with 8 bases spanning the gap. Germline-derived CDR1 and CDR2 are MDHEN and SYDVKM. The CDR3 has 12 residues. The CDR3 here is CASSPPRYEQYF. The CDR3 region has the DNA TGTGCCAGCAGTCCACCCCGCTACGAGCAGTACTTC.

Only one count was recorded for this clone. The chain has TRBV7-7 and TRBJ2-3; the D is unclear. CDR1 is SSHAT, CDR2 FNYEAQ, per germline (reference sequence). The CDR3 length is 13 residues. V gave up 3 bases and J gave up 2 bases, with 6 bases separating them. CDR3 protein: CASSFSLTDTQYF. DNA for the CDR3: TGTGCCAGCAGCTTCAGCCTCACAGATACGCAGTATTTT.

The chain carries TRBV6-4 and TRBJ2-3, with 8 bases matching TRBD2. V was clipped by 0 bases and J by 6 bases; unmatched bases: 11. Germline V gene data show CDR1 as MRHNA and CDR2 as SNTAGT. The CDR3 runs 17 residues. The CDR3 spells CASSDSFPGGGPDTQYF. DNA of the CDR3: TGTGCCAGCAGTGACTCGTTCCCGGGCGGGGGGCCGGATACGCAGTATTTT.

This rearrangement joins TRBV18 to TRBJ1-2; perhaps TRBD1 as D (5 bases). This CDR3 has 14 amino acids. Deletions cut 0 bases from V and 7 bases from J, with 12 bases between. Germline CDR1 is KGHSH and CDR2 is LQKENI. Written as DNA, the CDR3 is TGTGCCAGCTCACCACCCGAGCGAAGGGGTGGCTACACCTTC. As protein: CASSPPERRGGYTF.

This clone has only a few counts. V is TRBV7-2 and J is TRBJ2-3, with D hard to call. Germline V gene lookup returns CDR1 SGHTA and CDR2 FQGNSA. The CDR3 is 14 residues long. Trimming removed 0 bases at V and 6 bases at J, with 10 bases between. CDR3 DNA: TGTGCCAGCAGCTTAGCGAGAAATCGTGATACGCAGTATTTT. Its translation is CASSLARNRDTQYF.

This chain uses TRBV5-1 with TRBJ2-1; D not certain. CDR1 and CDR2 (germline): SGHRS, YFSETQ. The CDR3 spans 14 residues. The V gene lost 1 base and the J gene lost 5 bases, with 10 bases spanning the gap. The CDR3 nucleotides read TGCGCCAGCAGCTTGTCTTCCGAGAACAATGAGCAGTTCTTC. It yields the protein CASSLSSENNEQFF.

Here the CDR3 DNA reads TGTGCCAGCAGCTCGGTTGGCCTCACCGGGGAGCTGTTTTTT. Translating it yields CASSSVGLTGELFF. The V and J genes are TRBV7-8 and TRBJ2-2; D gene ambiguous. This CDR3 comprises 14 residues. Germline CDR1 SGHVS, CDR2 FQNEAQ. The ends were cut back, 4 bases at V and 4 bases at J, with 10 bases in the middle.

The chain uses TRBV18 and TRBJ2-7; TRBD2 agrees at 7 bases. V gave up 2 bases and J gave up 0 bases; unmatched junction bases: 4. Germline V CDR1 and CDR2: KGHSH, LQKENI. CDR3 length: 15 amino acids. The CDR3 DNA follows: TGTGCCAGCTCACCAGGGGCGGGAGACTCCTACGAGCAGTACTTC. Translation gives CASSPGAGDSYEQYF.

The rearrangement uses TRBV5-1 and TRBJ2-5; D is perhaps TRBD1 or TRBD2 (6 bases each). This CDR3 is built from 16 residues. V was pared by 1 base and J by 1 base, with 14 bases between. Germline values: CDR1 SGHRS, CDR2 YFSETQ. The CDR3 coding sequence is TGCGCCAGCAGCTTGTTTACAGGGAGGCCCCAAGAGACCCAGTACTTC. Translation: CASSLFTGRPQETQYF.

The genes are TRBV6-5 and TRBJ2-7, with TRBD1 matching over 8 bases. CDR3 length: 13 residues. The J segment lost 6 bases and the V segment lost 7 bases, leaving 8 bases of the junction unmatched. Germline CDR1 and CDR2: MNHEY and SVGAGI. The DNA of the CDR3 is TGTGCCAGCAACCGAAGAACAGGGGGCGAGCAGTACTTC. This codes for CASNRRTGGEQYF.

This chain uses TRBV29-1 with TRBJ2-1, with 9 bases matching TRBD1. The CDR3 is 14 residues long. The germline gives CDR1 SQVTM, CDR2 ANQGSEA. After removal of 7 bases from V and 4 bases from J, the junction contained 8 bases not matched to a gene. DNA for the CDR3: TGCAGCGCAGAAGGGGACAGGGTATACAATGAGCAGTTCTTC. Translated: CSAEGDRVYNEQFF.

The chain joins TRBV19 to TRBJ2-1, with 9 bases matching TRBD1. The CDR3 loop spans 14 amino acids. J gave up 6 bases and V 6 bases, and 6 bases lay outside the gene matches. From germline, CDR1 is LNHDA and CDR2 SQIVND (reference sequence). The CDR3 loop is CASSSRDRANEQFF. CDR3 bases: TGTGCCAGTAGCTCCCGGGACAGGGCCAATGAGCAGTTCTTC.

V and J are TRBV10-1 and TRBJ2-7, with 8 bases matching TRBD1. The CDR3 is 13 amino acids. Germline assignment: CDR1 WNHNN and CDR2 SYGVQD (reference sequence). Germline trimming cut 3 bases from V and 6 bases from J; bases unmatched to any gene: 4. In DNA, the CDR3 is TGCGCCAGCAGTGACATTGACAGGGGCGAGCAGTACTTC. This translates into CASSDIDRGEQYF.

V gene TRBV15 combines with J gene TRBJ1-1; unclear D gene. Deletions cut 1 base from V and 1 base from J, with 4 bases between. CDR3 size: 13 residues. The V gene's germline CDR1 is LNHNV and CDR2 YYDKDF (reference sequence). The CDR3, as DNA: TGTGCCACCAGCAGAGGGGGGAACACTGAAGCTTTCTTT. Its protein product is CATSRGGNTEAFF.

V and J are TRBV28 and TRBJ2-1; TRBD1 might be the D (6 bases). The CDR3 sequence is 12 residues long. Trimming pared 6 bases from V and 9 bases from J, leaving 12 bases between. Germline V gene lookup returns CDR1 MDHEN and CDR2 SYDVKM. CDR3 loop: CASSLDRREQFF. The CDR3 nucleotides are TGTGCCAGCAGCCTAGACAGGCGTGAGCAGTTCTTC.